Below are 5 T cell receptor beta chains sequenced from a single sample in a study of OX40 agonist ivuxolimab in advanced cancers. Sequencing used immunoSEQ multiplex PCR; TCRdb keeps in-frame clones, though not all of them. Seen here are tens of thousands of clones, roughly 90% observed once, and the top ten hold 26%. The specimen was CD4+ or CD8+ T cells sorted from blood, collected in a trial of the OX40 agonist ivuxolimab. The receptor source for this set is an adult with an advanced solid tumor such as melanoma, head and neck, liver or kidney cancer.

This clone showed up just a few times. The V gene is TRBV10-3, the J gene TRBJ2-1, with D tentatively TRBD2 (5 bases). Germline CDR1 is ENHRY and CDR2 is SYGVKD. The CDR3 runs to 13 residues. V was pared by 1 base and J by 7 bases, with 8 bases between. This CDR3 is CAISEYSGNEQFF. Written as DNA, the CDR3 is TGTGCCATCAGTGAGTATTCGGGGAATGAGCAGTTCTTC.

The CDR3 DNA reads TGTGCCAGCTCACCGGAGGCAGTGGGATCGAACAATGAGCAGTTCTTC. Translation gives CASSPEAVGSNNEQFF. This chain uses TRBV18 with TRBJ2-1; a possible D gene is TRBD2 (5 bases). V shed 3 bases and J shed 5 bases, with 17 bases lying between them. Germline lookup yields CDR1 KGHSH and CDR2 LQKENI. The CDR3 is 16 residues long.

The chain joins TRBV29-1 to TRBJ2-2; D may be TRBD2 (5 bases). Germline V gene sequence: CDR1 SQVTM, CDR2 ANQGSEA. V dropped 2 bases and J dropped 0 bases, with 16 bases sitting between them. This CDR3 region has 17 residues. The CDR3 region is CSVEIVMGATNTGELFF. The CDR3 region has the DNA TGCAGCGTTGAAATTGTGATGGGAGCAACGAACACCGGGGAGCTGTTTTTT.

This rearrangement joins TRBV19 to TRBJ2-1, with D unclear. CDR3 size: 13 residues. Germline V CDR1 and CDR2: LNHDA, SQIVND (reference sequence). The V and J ends lost 11 bases and 2 bases respectively, with 13 bases between them. The CDR3 reads CAASLSTYNEQFF. As DNA, the CDR3 is TGTGCCGCCTCCCTGAGTACCTACAATGAGCAGTTCTTC.

The V call is TRBV28, the J call TRBJ2-1; 7 bases match TRBD1. The CDR3 is made up of 14 amino acids. V lost 7 bases and J lost 5; bases outside the gene matches: 8. Germline CDR1 is MDHEN and CDR2 is SYDVKM. CDR3 nucleotides: TGTGCCAGCACCGTTGACAGGGTTCACAATGAGCAGTTCTTC. Translating it yields CASTVDRVHNEQFF. Full variable domain (rest looked up from reference TRBV28 and TRBJ2-1): DVKVTQSSRYLVKRTGEKVFLECVQDMDHENMFWYRQDPGLGLRLIYFSYDVKMKEKGDIPEGYSVSREKKERFSLILESASTNQTSMYLCASTVDRVHNEQFFGPGTRLTVL.